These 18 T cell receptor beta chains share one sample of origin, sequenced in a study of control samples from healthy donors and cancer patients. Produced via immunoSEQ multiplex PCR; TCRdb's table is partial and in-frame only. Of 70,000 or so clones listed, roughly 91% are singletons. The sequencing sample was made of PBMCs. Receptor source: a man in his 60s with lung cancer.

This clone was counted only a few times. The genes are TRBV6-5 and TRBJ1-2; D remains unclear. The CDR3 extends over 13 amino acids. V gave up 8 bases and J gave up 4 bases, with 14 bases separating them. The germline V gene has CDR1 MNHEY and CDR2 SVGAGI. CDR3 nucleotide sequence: TGTGCCAGCCAGGAAGCGGCCTTCTATGGCTACACCTTC. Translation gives CASQEAAFYGYTF.

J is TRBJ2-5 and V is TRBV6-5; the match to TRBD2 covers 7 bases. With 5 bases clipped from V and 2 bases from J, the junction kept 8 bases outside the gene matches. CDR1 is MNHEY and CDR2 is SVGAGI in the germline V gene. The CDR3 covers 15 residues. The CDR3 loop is CASSSMGGWQETQYF. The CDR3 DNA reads TGTGCCAGCAGTAGTATGGGAGGGTGGCAAGAGACCCAGTACTTC.

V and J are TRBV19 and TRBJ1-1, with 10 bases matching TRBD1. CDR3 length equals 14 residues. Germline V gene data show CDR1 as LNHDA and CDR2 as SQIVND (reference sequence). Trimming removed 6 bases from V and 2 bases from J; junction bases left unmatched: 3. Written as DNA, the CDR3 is TGTGCCAGTAGCGACAGGGGGCTAAACACTGAAGCTTTCTTT. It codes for CASSDRGLNTEAFF.

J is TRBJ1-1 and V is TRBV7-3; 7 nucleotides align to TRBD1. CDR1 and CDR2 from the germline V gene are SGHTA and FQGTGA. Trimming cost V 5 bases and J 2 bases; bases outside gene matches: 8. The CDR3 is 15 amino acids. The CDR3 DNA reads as TGTGCCAGCAGCCCCCAGGGGGGCCTAAACACTGAAGCTTTCTTT. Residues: CASSPQGGLNTEAFF. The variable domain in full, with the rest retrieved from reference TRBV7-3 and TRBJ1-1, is GAGVSQTPSNKVTEKGKYVELRCDPISGHTALYWYRQSLGQGPEFLIYFQGTGAADDSGLPNDRFFAVRPEGSVSTLKIQRTERGDSAVYLCASSPQGGLNTEAFFGQGTRLTVV.

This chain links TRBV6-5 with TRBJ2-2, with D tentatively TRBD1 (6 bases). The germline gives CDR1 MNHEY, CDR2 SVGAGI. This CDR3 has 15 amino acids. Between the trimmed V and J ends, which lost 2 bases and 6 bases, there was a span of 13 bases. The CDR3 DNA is TGTGCCAGCAGTTACGGAGGCAGGGGATCCGGGGAGCTGTTTTTT. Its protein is CASSYGGRGSGELFF.

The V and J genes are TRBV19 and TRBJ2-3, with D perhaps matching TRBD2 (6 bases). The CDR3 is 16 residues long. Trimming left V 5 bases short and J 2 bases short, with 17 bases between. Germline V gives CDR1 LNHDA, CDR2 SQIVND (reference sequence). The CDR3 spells CASSFSDGTFTDTQYF. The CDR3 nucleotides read TGTGCCAGTAGTTTCTCCGACGGGACTTTCACAGATACGCAGTATTTT.

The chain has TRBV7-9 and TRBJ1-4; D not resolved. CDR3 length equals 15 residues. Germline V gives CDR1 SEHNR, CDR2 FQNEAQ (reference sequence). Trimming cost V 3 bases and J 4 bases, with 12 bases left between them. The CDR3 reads CASSFSREFNEKLFF. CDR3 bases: TGTGCCAGCAGCTTCTCCAGAGAGTTTAATGAAAAACTGTTTTTT.

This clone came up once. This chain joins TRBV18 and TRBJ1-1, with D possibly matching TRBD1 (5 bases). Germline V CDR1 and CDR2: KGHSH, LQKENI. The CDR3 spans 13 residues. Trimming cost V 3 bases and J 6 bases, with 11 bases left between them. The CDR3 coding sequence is TGTGCCAGCTCACCCAGGGACCGAGCTGAAGCTTTCTTT. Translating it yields CASSPRDRAEAFF.

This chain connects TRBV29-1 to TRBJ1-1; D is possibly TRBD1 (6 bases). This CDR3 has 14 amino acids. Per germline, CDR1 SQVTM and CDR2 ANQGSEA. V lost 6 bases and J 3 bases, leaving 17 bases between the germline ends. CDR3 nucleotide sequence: TGCAGCGTGAGGGGTTACAGGGAGGACACTGAAGCTTTCTTT. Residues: CSVRGYREDTEAFF.

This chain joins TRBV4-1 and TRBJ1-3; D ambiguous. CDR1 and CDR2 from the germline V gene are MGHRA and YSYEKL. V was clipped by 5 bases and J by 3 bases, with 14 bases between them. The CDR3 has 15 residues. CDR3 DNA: TGCGCCAGCAGCGGGGAGGGCGCGTTTGGAAACACCATATATTTT. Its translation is CASSGEGAFGNTIYF.

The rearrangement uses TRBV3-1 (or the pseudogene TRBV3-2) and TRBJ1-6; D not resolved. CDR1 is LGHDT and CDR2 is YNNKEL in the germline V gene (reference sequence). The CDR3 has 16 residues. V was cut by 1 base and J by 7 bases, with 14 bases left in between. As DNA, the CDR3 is TGTGCCAGCAGCCAAGTTCTGCCGGGAGCAAATTCACCCCTCCACTTT. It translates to CASSQVLPGANSPLHF.

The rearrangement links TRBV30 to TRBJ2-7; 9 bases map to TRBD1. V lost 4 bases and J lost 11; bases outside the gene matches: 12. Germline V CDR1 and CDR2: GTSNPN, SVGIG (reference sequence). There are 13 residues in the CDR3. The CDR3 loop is CAWTPIRTGAKYF. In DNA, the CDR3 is TGTGCCTGGACCCCCATCAGGACAGGGGCGAAGTACTTC. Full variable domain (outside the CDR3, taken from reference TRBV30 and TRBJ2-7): SQTIHQWPATLVQPVGSPLSLECTVEGTSNPNLYWYRQAAGRGLQLLFYSVGIGQISSEVPQNLSASRPQDRQFILSSKKLLLSDSGFYLCAWTPIRTGAKYFGPGTRLTVT.

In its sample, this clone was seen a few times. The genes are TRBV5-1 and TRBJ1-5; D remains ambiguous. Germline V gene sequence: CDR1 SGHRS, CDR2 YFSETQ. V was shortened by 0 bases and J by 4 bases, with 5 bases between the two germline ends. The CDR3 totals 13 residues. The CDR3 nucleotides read TGCGCCAGCAGCTTGGACAGAAATCAGCCCCAGCATTTT. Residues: CASSLDRNQPQHF. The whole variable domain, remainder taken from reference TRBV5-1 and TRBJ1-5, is KAGVTQTPRYLIKTRGQQVTLSCSPISGHRSVSWYQQTPGQGLQFLFEYFSETQRNKGNFPGRFSGRQFSNSRSEMNVSTLELGDSALYLCASSLDRNQPQHFGDGTRLSIL.

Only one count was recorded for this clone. The CDR3 here is CASSQDPSVNSYNEQFF. CDR3 in DNA: TGCGCCAGCAGCCAAGATCCTAGCGTAAACTCCTACAATGAGCAGTTCTTC. The chain employs TRBV4-1 and TRBJ2-1; D might be TRBD2 (6 bases). The CDR3 loop spans 17 amino acids. Trimming took 0 bases from V and 0 from J, leaving 12 bases between them. CDR1 and CDR2 (germline): MGHRA, YSYEKL.

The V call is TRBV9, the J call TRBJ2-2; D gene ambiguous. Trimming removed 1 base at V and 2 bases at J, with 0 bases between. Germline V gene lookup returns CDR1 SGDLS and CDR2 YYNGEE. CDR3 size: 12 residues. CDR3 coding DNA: TGTGCCAGCAGCGTAAACACCGGGGAGCTGTTTTTT. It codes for CASSVNTGELFF.

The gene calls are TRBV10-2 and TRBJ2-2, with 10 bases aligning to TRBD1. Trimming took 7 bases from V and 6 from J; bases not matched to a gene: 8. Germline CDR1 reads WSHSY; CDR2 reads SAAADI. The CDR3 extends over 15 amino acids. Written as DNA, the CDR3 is TGCGCCAGCACTCCTCGGACAGGGGGGGCCGGGGAGCTGTTTTTT. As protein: CASTPRTGGAGELFF.

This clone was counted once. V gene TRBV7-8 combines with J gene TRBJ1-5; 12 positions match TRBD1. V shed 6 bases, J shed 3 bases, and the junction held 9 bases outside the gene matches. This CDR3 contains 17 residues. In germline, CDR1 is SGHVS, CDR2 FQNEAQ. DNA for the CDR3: TGTGCCAGCAGTTCTAGGGGACAGGGGGCCTTCAATCAGCCCCAGCATTTT. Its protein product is CASSSRGQGAFNQPQHF.

The CDR3 bases are TGTGCCAGCAACATAAGAAGCGGGGGGGATTACAATGAGCAGTTCTTC. Protein sequence: CASNIRSGGDYNEQFF. V usage is TRBV6-6 and J usage is TRBJ2-1; TRBD2 matches 10 bases. After removal of 7 bases from V and 4 bases from J, the junction contained 10 bases not matched to a gene. The CDR3 runs to 16 residues. Germline V gives CDR1 MNHNY, CDR2 SVGAGI (reference sequence).